The rows below give T cell receptor beta chains drawn from one sample of a study of blood T cell repertoires in COVID-19. Data came from immunoSEQ multiplex PCR; TCRdb stores just in-frame clones and leaves some out. The sample consists of 240,000 or so clones, around 87% of them appearing once. The specimen sequenced was PBMCs or T cells enriched from blood (not recorded which). The source of these receptors is a woman in her thirties or forties with acute COVID-19. Each CDR3 is given with its conserved first and last residue. The order of the fields is J gene, D gene, V gene, clone size, CDR3 DNA, CDR3 protein. The D gene is left open where the match is weak. Some rows have no size entry. The others give once, few or many, or a class for an expanded clone.

j_gene: TRBJ2-2
d_gene: NA
v_gene: TRBV9
abundance: NA
CDR3nt: TGTGCCAGCAGCGTAGTGAGTACCGGGGAGCTGTTTTTT
CDR3aa: CASSVVSTGELFF

j_gene: TRBJ1-1
d_gene: NA
v_gene: TRBV12-3/TRBV12-4
abundance: NA
CDR3nt: TGTGCCAGCAAGGATGGGGCGAACACTGAAGCTTTCTTT
CDR3aa: CASKDGANTEAFF

j_gene: TRBJ2-4
d_gene: NA
v_gene: TRBV5-6
abundance: once
CDR3nt: TGTGCCAGCAGCTTGGAGGTGGAGACGGCCAAAAACATTCAGTACTTC
CDR3aa: CASSLEVETAKNIQYF

j_gene: TRBJ2-1
d_gene: TRBD1
v_gene: TRBV10-1
abundance: NA
CDR3nt: TGCGCCAGCAGCCCTTGGGACAGGGGGTATGAGCAGTTCTTC
CDR3aa: CASSPWDRGYEQFF

j_gene: TRBJ2-7
d_gene: NA
v_gene: TRBV14
abundance: NA
CDR3nt: TGTGCCAGCAGCCAAGTTTCCGGCTCCTACGAGCAGTACTTC
CDR3aa: CASSQVSGSYEQYF

j_gene: TRBJ1-1
d_gene: NA
v_gene: TRBV5-6
abundance: NA
CDR3nt: TGTGCCAGCAGCTCAGGGCCCCGGGAGTCGAACACTGAAGCTTTCTTT
CDR3aa: CASSSGPRESNTEAFF

j_gene: TRBJ2-5
d_gene: NA
v_gene: TRBV3-1/TRBV3-2
abundance: NA
CDR3nt: TGTGCCAGCAGCCAGCCGGGAGTCCAAGAGACCCAGTACTTC
CDR3aa: CASSQPGVQETQYF

j_gene: TRBJ2-3
d_gene: NA
v_gene: TRBV25-1
abundance: once
CDR3nt: TGTGCCAGCAGGGAAGGACAGCCCACAGATACGCAGTATTTT
CDR3aa: CASREGQPTDTQYF

j_gene: TRBJ2-1
d_gene: NA
v_gene: TRBV12-3/TRBV12-4
abundance: NA
CDR3nt: TGTGCCAGCACCACGGGAACCTACAATGAGCAGTTCTTC
CDR3aa: CASTTGTYNEQFF

j_gene: TRBJ1-6
d_gene: TRBD1
v_gene: TRBV7-3
abundance: many
CDR3nt: TGTGCCAGCAGCTTAAGTGGGCAGGGGGTTTCACCCCTCCACTTT
CDR3aa: CASSLSGQGVSPLHF

j_gene: TRBJ2-3
d_gene: NA
v_gene: TRBV25-1
abundance: NA
CDR3nt: TGTGCCAGCAGCGACTCATCGTCCCTCACAGATACGCAGTATTTT
CDR3aa: CASSDSSSLTDTQYF

j_gene: TRBJ2-7
d_gene: NA
v_gene: TRBV12-3/TRBV12-4
abundance: few
CDR3nt: TGTGCCAGCAGTCCCCCCCACTCCTACGAGCAGTACTTC
CDR3aa: CASSPPHSYEQYF

j_gene: TRBJ2-5
d_gene: TRBD1
v_gene: TRBV9
abundance: NA
CDR3nt: TGTGCCAGCAGCGTAGCCCTAGGGACAGGAGAGACCCAGTACTTC
CDR3aa: CASSVALGTGETQYF

j_gene: TRBJ1-1
d_gene: NA
v_gene: TRBV19
abundance: once
CDR3nt: TGTGCCAGTAGTATAGGGACAACGAACACTGAAGCTTTCTTT
CDR3aa: CASSIGTTNTEAFF

j_gene: TRBJ1-1
d_gene: NA
v_gene: TRBV18
abundance: NA
CDR3nt: TGTGCCAGCTCCGCAGGGCGTAACACTGAAGCTTTCTTT
CDR3aa: CASSAGRNTEAFF